This T cell receptor beta chain emerged from a study of T cell changes during pregnancy in multiple sclerosis. Method: immunoSEQ multiplex PCR; TCRdb's copy keeps in-frame clones and lacks some. Of about 110,000 clones detected, less than 95% appear once; the ten largest clones hold 1.6%. Germline V lookup: CDR1 MGHRA, CDR2 YSYEKL. V was clipped by 4 bases and J by 4 bases, with 14 bases between them. This CDR3 region has 15 residues. Sequenced here: peripheral blood, sampled after pregnancy. The sequence was collected from a female donor with multiple sclerosis, enrolled in a pregnancy study. The chain employs TRBV4-1 and TRBJ1-5; D is undetermined. This chain's CDR3 is CASSLEPLGNQPQHF. In DNA form, the CDR3 reads TGCGCCAGCAGCCTCGAGCCCCTCGGGAATCAGCCCCAGCATTTT.